This passage covers 20 T cell receptor beta chains from one sample sequenced in a study of blood T cells in healthy people across ages. Primed by a sample-barcoded 5' primer and a J-beta primer mix, a second PCR proceeded for 7 to 11 cycles. TCRdb fed the 5' RACE reads into MiXCR, producing one record per CDR3 protein. The sample comprises around 900,000 distinct CDR3 sequences, roughly 51% of which are singletons, and around a fifth rests with the top ten. Specimen: blood. These receptors all stem from a woman aged 55-69 years in good health.

This clonotype was detected many times. V and J are TRBV12-3 or TRBV12-4 and TRBJ2-7, with TRBD2 identical over 10 bases. V lost 5 bases to trimming and J lost 4 bases; unmatched junction nucleotides: 2. The CDR3 is 13 residues long. CDR3: CASSPSGRYEQYF. The CDR3 region has the DNA TGTGCCAGCAGTCCTAGCGGGAGATACGAGCAGTACTTC.

This clonotype came up a few times. V is TRBV9 and J is TRBJ1-2; no definite D call. This CDR3 has 12 amino acids. CDR1 and CDR2 from the germline V gene are SGDLS and YYNGEE. The V end lost 6 bases, the J end lost 0 bases, and 6 bases lay between the germline ends. The CDR3 DNA reads TGTGCCAGCACGGTTACTAACTATGGCTACACCTTC. Amino acid sequence: CASTVTNYGYTF. The complete variable domain, with remaining parts taken from reference TRBV9 and TRBJ1-2, reads DSGVTQTPKHLITATGQRVTLRCSPRSGDLSVYWYQQSLDQGLQFLIQYYNGEERAKGNILERFSAQQFPDLHSELNLSSLELGDSALYFCASTVTNYGYTFGSGTRLTVV.

The chain joins TRBV27 to TRBJ1-2; tentatively, D is TRBD1 (5 bases). CDR1 and CDR2 (germline): MNHEY, SMNVEV (reference sequence). V lost 5 bases and J 7 bases, leaving 14 bases between the germline ends. The CDR3 sequence is 13 residues long. The CDR3 bases are TGTGCCAGCAGTGCAGGCAGGGCGGGTGGCTACACCTTC. Translation gives CASSAGRAGGYTF.

This chain links TRBV28 with TRBJ2-7; 10 bases match TRBD2. This CDR3 contains 15 residues. V lost 5 bases, J lost 4 bases, and 8 bases stayed unmatched. Germline lookup yields CDR1 MDHEN and CDR2 SYDVKM. The CDR3 here is CASSRPAGGLYEQYF. CDR3 in DNA: TGTGCCAGCAGTCGACCAGCGGGAGGGTTGTACGAGCAGTACTTC.

The rearrangement uses TRBV11-3 and TRBJ1-3; D is unresolved. This CDR3 is 16 amino acids long. CDR1 and CDR2 from the germline V gene are SGHNT and YENEEA. V lost 1 base to trimming and J lost 0 bases, with 10 bases between them. This chain's CDR3 is CASSLGTADSGNTIYF. Written as DNA, the CDR3 is TGTGCCAGCAGCTTAGGGACTGCCGACTCTGGAAACACCATATATTTT.

The chain is built from TRBV6-1 and TRBJ1-6; perhaps TRBD1 as D (5 bases). CDR1 and CDR2 (germline): MNHNS, SASEGT. V was clipped by 5 bases and J by 10 bases, with 24 bases between them. The CDR3 extends over 17 amino acids. CDR3 nucleotides: TGTGCCAGCAGTCGACCACTGATCGGGGCCTTCGAATCACCCCTCCACTTT. Translation gives CASSRPLIGAFESPLHF.

Written as DNA, the CDR3 is TGTGCCTGGAGTCTGACTGGCTGGGAGACCCAGTACTTC. Its translation is CAWSLTGWETQYF. V usage is TRBV30 and J usage is TRBJ2-5; D uncertain. Trimming removed 2 bases at V and 5 bases at J, with 12 bases between. CDR1 and CDR2 from the germline V gene are GTSNPN and SVGIG (reference sequence). The CDR3 spans 13 residues.

This clonotype was counted many times. The CDR3: CASSLVGLATDTQYF. Here the CDR3 DNA reads TGTGCCAGCAGCTTAGTAGGACTAGCGACAGATACGCAGTATTTT. The rearrangement uses TRBV7-2 and TRBJ2-3; TRBD2 matches 9 bases. Losses at the gene ends were 1 base for V and 3 bases for J; bases not matched to a gene: 2. The CDR3 extends over 15 amino acids. CDR1 is SGHTA and CDR2 is FQGNSA in the germline V gene.

This clonotype was seen a single time. The V gene is TRBV6-2 or TRBV6-3, the J gene TRBJ2-7; D uncertain. This CDR3 is built from 14 residues. The ends were cut back, 10 bases at V and 0 bases at J, with 16 bases in the middle. Per germline, CDR1 MNHEY and CDR2 SVGEGT. The CDR3 protein is CATQPGQSSYEQYF. CDR3 bases: TGTGCCACCCAACCGGGCCAAAGCTCCTACGAGCAGTACTTC.

The CDR3 reads CASRDPLAGGDGGEQYF. The CDR3 region has the DNA TGTGCCAGCAGAGACCCGTTAGCGGGAGGTGATGGTGGCGAGCAGTACTTC. V and J are TRBV2 and TRBJ2-7, with TRBD2 matching 10 bases. The CDR3 runs 17 residues. After removal of 6 bases from V and 6 bases from J, the junction contained 17 bases not matched to a gene. Germline V gene data show CDR1 as SNHLY and CDR2 as FYNNEI.

This clonotype appeared a few times. The rearrangement joins TRBV28 to TRBJ1-2; 11 nucleotides match TRBD1. V lost 6 bases and J lost 4; bases outside the gene matches: 13. From germline, CDR1 is MDHEN and CDR2 SYDVKM. The CDR3 spans 17 residues. The CDR3 sequence is CASRKAPRTGGTYGYTF. The CDR3 region has the DNA TGTGCCAGCAGAAAGGCCCCCCGGACAGGGGGCACCTATGGCTACACCTTC.

V usage is TRBV3-1 and J usage is TRBJ2-1, with 7 nucleotides matching TRBD2. The CDR3 consists of 14 residues. CDR1 and CDR2 from the germline V gene are LGHDT and YNNKEL (reference sequence). V gave up 3 bases and J gave up 7 bases; unmatched junction bases: 6. CDR3 nucleotides: TGTGCCAGCAGCCAGGCGCGGGAGTTTAATGAGCAGTTCTTC. Translating gives CASSQAREFNEQFF.

The table lists this clonotype with a few counts. The chain is built from TRBV12-3 or TRBV12-4 and TRBJ2-4; tentatively, D is TRBD1 (5 bases). Between the trimmed V and J ends, which lost 6 bases and 0 bases, there was a span of 12 bases. CDR3 length equals 15 residues. The CDR3 DNA follows: TGTGCCAGCAGCAAAGAGACAGCAGCCAAAAACATTCAGTACTTC. Translated: CASSKETAAKNIQYF.

V usage is TRBV27 and J usage is TRBJ1-1, with 9 bases identical to TRBD1. The V gene's germline CDR1 is MNHEY and CDR2 SMNVEV (reference sequence). The CDR3 spans 18 residues. Trimming at V came to 0 bases and at J to 4 bases, leaving 12 bases not matched to a gene. The CDR3 loop reads CASSLSMTGTGRITEAFF. The CDR3 coding sequence is TGTGCCAGCAGTTTATCGATGACCGGGACAGGGCGAATCACTGAAGCTTTCTTT.

The chain recombines TRBV9 with TRBJ2-7; weak D call: TRBD2 (5 bases). Trimming shortened V by 0 bases and J by 2 bases, and 15 bases separated the two germline ends. CDR1 is SGDLS and CDR2 is YYNGEE in the germline V gene. The CDR3 totals 16 residues. The CDR3 protein is CASSVASDLTAYEQYF. DNA of the CDR3: TGTGCCAGCAGCGTAGCTTCGGACTTGACTGCCTACGAGCAGTACTTC.

This clonotype was seen a few times. The V call is TRBV7-9, the J call TRBJ2-4, with D maybe TRBD1 (7 bases). This CDR3 is built from 13 residues. Germline V gene lookup returns CDR1 SEHNR and CDR2 FQNEAQ (reference sequence). Trimming removed 8 bases at V and 6 bases at J, with 14 bases between. Here the CDR3 DNA reads TGTGCCAGCCAGGGGGACTGGGGAAACATTCAGTACTTC. Its protein product is CASQGDWGNIQYF.

The J gene is TRBJ2-7, the V gene TRBV15; D is unresolved. The assigned J gene may be wrong: the sequence end matches TRBJ2-4 better. This CDR3 comprises 15 residues. The germline gives CDR1 LNHNV, CDR2 YYDKDF (reference sequence). The chain's CDR3 is CATSRAVSSSGIQYF. For the CDR3, the DNA is TGTGCCACCAGCAGAGCAGTCTCCTCTAGTGGCATTCAGTACTTC.

The genes are TRBV20-1 and TRBJ2-3; possible D gene TRBD2, 7 bases. Germline assignment: CDR1 DFQATT and CDR2 SNEGSKA (reference sequence). Trimming shortened V by 3 bases and J by 0 bases, and 19 bases separated the two germline ends. This CDR3 comprises 17 residues. The CDR3 is CSARRTRGSFSTDTQYF. DNA of the CDR3: TGCAGTGCTAGGCGGACTAGGGGGAGCTTTAGCACAGATACGCAGTATTTT.

The chain uses TRBV7-9 and TRBJ2-4; weak D call: TRBD1 (7 bases). The J call is in doubt because the DNA end fits TRBJ2-7 better. In germline, CDR1 is SEHNR, CDR2 FQNEAQ (reference sequence). The CDR3 runs to 17 residues. The CDR3 loop reads CASSLSPGQGGIYEQYF. The CDR3 bases are TGTGCCAGCAGCTTATCCCCCGGCCAGGGGGGAATCTACGAGCAGTACTTC.

The chain links TRBV20-1 to TRBJ1-4; TRBD1 is a possible D gene (6 bases). The CDR3 totals 15 residues. Germline loops: CDR1 DFQATT, CDR2 SNEGSKA (reference sequence). V lost 6 bases and J 3 bases, leaving 17 bases between the germline ends. Here the CDR3 reads CSAPDSRLPNEKLFF. The CDR3 bases are TGCAGTGCCCCGGACAGTCGTTTACCTAATGAAAAACTGTTTTTT.